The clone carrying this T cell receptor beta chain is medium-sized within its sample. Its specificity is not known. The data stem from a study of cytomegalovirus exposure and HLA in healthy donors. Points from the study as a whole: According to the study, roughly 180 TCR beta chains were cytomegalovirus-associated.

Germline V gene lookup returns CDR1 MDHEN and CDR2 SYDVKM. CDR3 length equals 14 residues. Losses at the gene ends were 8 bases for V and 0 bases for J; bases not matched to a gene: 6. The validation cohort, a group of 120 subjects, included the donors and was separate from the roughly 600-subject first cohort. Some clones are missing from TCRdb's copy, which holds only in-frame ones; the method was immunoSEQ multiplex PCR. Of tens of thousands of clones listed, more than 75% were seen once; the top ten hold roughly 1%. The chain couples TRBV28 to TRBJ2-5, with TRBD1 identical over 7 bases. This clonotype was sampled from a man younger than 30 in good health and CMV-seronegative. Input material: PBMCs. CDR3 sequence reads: CASAFGTDQETQYF. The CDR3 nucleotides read TGTGCCAGCGCATTTGGGACAGACCAAGAGACCCAGTACTTC. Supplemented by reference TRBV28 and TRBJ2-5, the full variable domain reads DVKVTQSSRYLVKRTGEKVFLECVQDMDHENMFWYRQDPGLGLRLIYFSYDVKMKEKGDIPEGYSVSREKKERFSLILESASTNQTSMYLCASAFGTDQETQYFGPGTRLLVL.